The sequence of this T cell receptor beta chain was determined in a study of T cell responses to AZD1222 COVID-19 vaccine. Data came from immunoSEQ multiplex PCR; TCRdb stores just in-frame clones and leaves some out. The sample shows approximately 80,000 clones, 70% to 90% of them seen only once. J was trimmed by 4 bases and V by 4 bases; bases with no gene match: 4. Looked up from germline, CDR1 is SNHLY and CDR2 is FYNNEI. This CDR3 comprises 14 residues. The receptor was derived from an adult who received the AZD1222 COVID-19 vaccine. This specimen was peripheral blood, taken 28 days after the second AZD1222 dose. This chain uses TRBV2 with TRBJ2-1, with 7 bases matching TRBD2. CDR3 in amino acids: CASSASGVYNEQFF. CDR3 in DNA: TGTGCCAGCAGTGCTAGCGGAGTTTACAATGAGCAGTTCTTC.